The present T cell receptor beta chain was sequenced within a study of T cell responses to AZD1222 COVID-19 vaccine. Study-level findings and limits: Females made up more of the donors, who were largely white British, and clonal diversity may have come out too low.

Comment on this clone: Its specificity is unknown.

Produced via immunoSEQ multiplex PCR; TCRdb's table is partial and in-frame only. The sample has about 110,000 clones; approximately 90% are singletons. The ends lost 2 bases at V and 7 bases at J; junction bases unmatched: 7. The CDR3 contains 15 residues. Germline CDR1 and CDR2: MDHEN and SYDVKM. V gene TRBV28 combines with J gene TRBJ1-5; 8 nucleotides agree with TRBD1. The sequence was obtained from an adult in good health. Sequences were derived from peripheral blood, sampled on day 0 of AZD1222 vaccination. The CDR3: CASSLRAGGRQPQHF. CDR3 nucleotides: TGTGCCAGCAGTTTAAGAGCAGGGGGCCGACAGCCCCAGCATTTT.